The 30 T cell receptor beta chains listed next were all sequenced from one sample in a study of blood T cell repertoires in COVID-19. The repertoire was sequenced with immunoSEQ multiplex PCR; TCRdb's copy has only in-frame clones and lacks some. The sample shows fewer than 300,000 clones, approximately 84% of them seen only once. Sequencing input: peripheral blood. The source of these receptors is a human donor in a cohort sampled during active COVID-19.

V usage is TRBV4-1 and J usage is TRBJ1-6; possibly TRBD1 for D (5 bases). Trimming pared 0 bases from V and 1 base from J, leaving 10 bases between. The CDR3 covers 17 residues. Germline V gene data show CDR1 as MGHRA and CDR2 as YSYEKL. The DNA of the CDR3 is TGCGCCAGCAGCCAAGATCCGGGGGGGTCCTATAATTCACCCCTCCACTTT. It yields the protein CASSQDPGGSYNSPLHF.

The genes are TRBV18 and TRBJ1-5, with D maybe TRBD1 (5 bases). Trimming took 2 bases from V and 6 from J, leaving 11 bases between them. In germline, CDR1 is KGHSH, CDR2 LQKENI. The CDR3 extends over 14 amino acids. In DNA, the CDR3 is TGTGCCAGCTCACCAGATTCAGGGTCTCAGCCCCAGCATTTT. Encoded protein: CASSPDSGSQPQHF.

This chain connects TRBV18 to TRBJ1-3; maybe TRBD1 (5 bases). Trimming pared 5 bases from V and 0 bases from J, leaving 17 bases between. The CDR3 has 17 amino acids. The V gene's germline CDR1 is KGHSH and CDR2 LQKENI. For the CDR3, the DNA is TGTGCCAGCTCAACTACTTCAGACAGATACTCTGGAAACACCATATATTTT. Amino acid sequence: CASSTTSDRYSGNTIYF.

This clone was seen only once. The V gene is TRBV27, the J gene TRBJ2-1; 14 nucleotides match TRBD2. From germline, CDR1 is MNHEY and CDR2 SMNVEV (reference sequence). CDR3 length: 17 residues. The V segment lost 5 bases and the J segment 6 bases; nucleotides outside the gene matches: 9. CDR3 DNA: TGTGCCAGCAGTCTAGGACTAGCGGGGGGCTGGGGCAATGAGCAGTTCTTC. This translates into CASSLGLAGGWGNEQFF.

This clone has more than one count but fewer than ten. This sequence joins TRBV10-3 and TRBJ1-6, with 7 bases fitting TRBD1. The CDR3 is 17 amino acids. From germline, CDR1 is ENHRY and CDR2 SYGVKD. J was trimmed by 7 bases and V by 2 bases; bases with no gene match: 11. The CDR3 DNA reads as TGTGCCATCAGTGAGAGAGGGGGCGGACGGTCAAATTCACCCCTCCACTTT. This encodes CAISERGGGRSNSPLHF.

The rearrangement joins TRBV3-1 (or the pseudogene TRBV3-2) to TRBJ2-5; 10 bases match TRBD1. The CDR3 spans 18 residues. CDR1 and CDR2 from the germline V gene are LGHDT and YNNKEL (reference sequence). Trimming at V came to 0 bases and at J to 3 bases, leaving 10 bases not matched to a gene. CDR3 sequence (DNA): TGTGCCAGCAGCCAAGACGGGACAGGGGTTCTCCTCGAAGAGACCCAGTACTTC. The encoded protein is CASSQDGTGVLLEETQYF.

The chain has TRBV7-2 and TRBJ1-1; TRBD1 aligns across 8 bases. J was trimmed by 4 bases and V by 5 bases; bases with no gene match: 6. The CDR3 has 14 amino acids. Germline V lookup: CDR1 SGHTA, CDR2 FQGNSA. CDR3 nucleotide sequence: TGTGCCAGCAGCCCGAGACAGGGGAGCACTGAAGCTTTCTTT. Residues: CASSPRQGSTEAFF.

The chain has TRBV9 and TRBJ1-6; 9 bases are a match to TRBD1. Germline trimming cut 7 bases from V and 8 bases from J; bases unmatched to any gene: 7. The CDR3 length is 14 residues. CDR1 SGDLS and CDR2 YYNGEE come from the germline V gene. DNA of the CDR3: TGTGCCAGCCAACAGGGGGCGAGGGATTCACCCCTCCACTTT. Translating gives CASQQGARDSPLHF.

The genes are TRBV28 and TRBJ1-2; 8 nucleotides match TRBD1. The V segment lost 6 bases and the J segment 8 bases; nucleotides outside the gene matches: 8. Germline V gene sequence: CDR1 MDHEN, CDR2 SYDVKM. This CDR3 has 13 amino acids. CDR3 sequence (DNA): TGTGCCAGCAGACCCCCAGGGGGCGCGGGCTACACCTTC. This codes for CASRPPGGAGYTF.

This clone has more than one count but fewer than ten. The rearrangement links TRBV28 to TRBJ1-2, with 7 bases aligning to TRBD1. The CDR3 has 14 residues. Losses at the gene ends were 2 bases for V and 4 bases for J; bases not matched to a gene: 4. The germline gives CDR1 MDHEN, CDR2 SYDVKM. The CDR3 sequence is CASSLVGTVYGYTF. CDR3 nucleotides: TGTGCCAGCAGTTTAGTCGGGACAGTCTATGGCTACACCTTC.

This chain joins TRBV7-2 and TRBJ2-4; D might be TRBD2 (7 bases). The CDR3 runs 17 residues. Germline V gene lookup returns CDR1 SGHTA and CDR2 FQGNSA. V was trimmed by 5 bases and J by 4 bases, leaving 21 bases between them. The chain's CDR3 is CASSKGGAGEVKNIQYF. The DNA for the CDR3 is TGTGCCAGCAGCAAGGGGGGGGCCGGTGAGGTGAAAAACATTCAGTACTTC.

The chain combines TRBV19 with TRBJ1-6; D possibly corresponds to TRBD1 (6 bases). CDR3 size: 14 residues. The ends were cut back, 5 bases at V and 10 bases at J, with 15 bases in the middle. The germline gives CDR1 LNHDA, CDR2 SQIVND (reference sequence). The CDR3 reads CASSPGTKVSPLHF. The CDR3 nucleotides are TGTGCCAGTAGTCCGGGGACAAAGGTCTCACCCCTCCACTTT. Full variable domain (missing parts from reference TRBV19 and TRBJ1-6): DGGITQSPKYLFRKEGQNVTLSCEQNLNHDAMYWYRQDPGQGLRLIYYSQIVNDFQKGDIAEGYSVSREKKESFPLTVTSAQKNPTAFYLCASSPGTKVSPLHFGNGTRLTVT.

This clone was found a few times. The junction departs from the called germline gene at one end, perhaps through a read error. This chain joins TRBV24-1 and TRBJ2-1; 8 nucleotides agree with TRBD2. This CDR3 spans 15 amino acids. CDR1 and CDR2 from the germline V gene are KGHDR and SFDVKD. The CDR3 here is CATSVLLAGHNEQFF. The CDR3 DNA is TGTGCCACCAGTGTTTTGCTAGCGGGCCACAATGAGCAGTTCTTC.

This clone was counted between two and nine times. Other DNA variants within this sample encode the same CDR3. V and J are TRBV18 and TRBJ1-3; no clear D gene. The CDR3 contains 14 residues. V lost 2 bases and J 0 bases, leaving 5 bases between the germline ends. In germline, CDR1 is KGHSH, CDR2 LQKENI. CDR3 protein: CASSPTVSGNTIYF. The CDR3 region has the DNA TGTGCCAGCTCACCAACGGTCTCTGGAAACACCATATATTTT. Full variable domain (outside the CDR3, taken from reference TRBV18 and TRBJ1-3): NAGVMQNPRHLVRRRGQEARLRCSPMKGHSHVYWYRQLPEEGLKFMVYLQKENIIDESGMPKERFSAEFPKEGPSILRIQQVVRGDSAAYFCASSPTVSGNTIYFGEGSWLTVV.

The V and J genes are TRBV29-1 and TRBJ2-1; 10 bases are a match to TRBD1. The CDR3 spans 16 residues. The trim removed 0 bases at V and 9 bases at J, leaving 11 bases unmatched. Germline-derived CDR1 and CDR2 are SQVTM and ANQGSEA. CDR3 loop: CSVEDPGTGVKGEQFF. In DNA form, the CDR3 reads TGCAGCGTTGAAGATCCCGGGACAGGGGTGAAGGGTGAGCAGTTCTTC.

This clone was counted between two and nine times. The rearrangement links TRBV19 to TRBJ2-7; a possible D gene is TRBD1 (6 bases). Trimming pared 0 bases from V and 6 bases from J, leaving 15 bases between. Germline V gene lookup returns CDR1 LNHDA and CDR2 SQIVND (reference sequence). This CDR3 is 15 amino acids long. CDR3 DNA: TGTGCCAGTAGTATAGAAGGGGGACGGGGCTCCGAGCAGTACTTC. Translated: CASSIEGGRGSEQYF.

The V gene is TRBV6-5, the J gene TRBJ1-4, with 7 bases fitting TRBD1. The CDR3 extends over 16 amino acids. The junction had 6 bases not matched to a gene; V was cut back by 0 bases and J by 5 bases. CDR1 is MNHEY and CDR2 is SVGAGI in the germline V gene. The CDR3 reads CASSYSTGTANEKLFF. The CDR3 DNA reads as TGTGCCAGCAGTTACTCGACGGGGACAGCGAATGAAAAACTGTTTTTT.

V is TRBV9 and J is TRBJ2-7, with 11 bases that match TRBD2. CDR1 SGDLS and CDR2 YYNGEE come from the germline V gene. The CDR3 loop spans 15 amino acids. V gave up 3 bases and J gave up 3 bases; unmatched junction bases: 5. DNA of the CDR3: TGTGCCAGCAGCGAGGGACTAGCGGAGGACTACGAGCAGTACTTC. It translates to CASSEGLAEDYEQYF.

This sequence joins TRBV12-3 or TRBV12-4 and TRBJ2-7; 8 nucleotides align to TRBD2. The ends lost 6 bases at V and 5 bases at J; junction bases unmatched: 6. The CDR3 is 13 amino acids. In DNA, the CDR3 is TGTGCCAGCAGCGGACTAGCTCATAACGAGCAGTACTTC. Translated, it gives CASSGLAHNEQYF.

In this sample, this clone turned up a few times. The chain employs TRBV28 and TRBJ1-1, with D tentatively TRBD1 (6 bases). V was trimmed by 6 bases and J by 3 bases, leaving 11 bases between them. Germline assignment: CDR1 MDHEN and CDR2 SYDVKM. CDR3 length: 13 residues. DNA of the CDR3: TGTGCCAGCAGACCCGGACAGCACACTGAAGCTTTCTTT. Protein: CASRPGQHTEAFF.

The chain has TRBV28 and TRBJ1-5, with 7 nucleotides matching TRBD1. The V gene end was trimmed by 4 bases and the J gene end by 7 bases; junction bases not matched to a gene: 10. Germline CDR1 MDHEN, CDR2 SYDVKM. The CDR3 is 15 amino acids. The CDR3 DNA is TGTGCCAGCAGTTCCCAGGGGGGCAGACGGCAGCCCCAGCATTTT. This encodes CASSSQGGRRQPQHF.

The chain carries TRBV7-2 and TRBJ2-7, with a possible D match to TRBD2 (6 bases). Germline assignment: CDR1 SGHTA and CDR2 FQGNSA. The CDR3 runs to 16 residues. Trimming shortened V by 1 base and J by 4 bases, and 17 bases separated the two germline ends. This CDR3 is CASSLGGRDWEYEQYF. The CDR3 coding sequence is TGTGCCAGCAGCTTAGGCGGCCGGGACTGGGAGTACGAGCAGTACTTC.

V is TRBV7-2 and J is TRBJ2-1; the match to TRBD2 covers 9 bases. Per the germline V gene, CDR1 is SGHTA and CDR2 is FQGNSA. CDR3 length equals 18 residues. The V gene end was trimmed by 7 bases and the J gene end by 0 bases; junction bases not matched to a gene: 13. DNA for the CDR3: TGTGCCAGCAAGAAGACTAGCGGTAAGCCCAGCTCCTACAATGAGCAGTTCTTC. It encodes CASKKTSGKPSSYNEQFF.

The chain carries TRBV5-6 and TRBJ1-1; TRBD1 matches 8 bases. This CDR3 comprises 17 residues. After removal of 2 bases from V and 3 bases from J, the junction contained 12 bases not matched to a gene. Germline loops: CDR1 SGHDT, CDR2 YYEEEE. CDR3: CASSLRTGIVSDTEAFF. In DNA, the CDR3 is TGTGCCAGCAGCTTAAGGACAGGGATTGTCTCGGACACTGAAGCTTTCTTT.

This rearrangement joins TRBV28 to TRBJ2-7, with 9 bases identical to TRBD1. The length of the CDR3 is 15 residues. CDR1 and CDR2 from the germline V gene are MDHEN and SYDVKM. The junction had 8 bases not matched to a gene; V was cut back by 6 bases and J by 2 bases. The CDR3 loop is CASSIGGTGTYEQYF. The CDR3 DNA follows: TGTGCCAGCAGCATAGGCGGGACAGGGACCTACGAGCAGTACTTC.

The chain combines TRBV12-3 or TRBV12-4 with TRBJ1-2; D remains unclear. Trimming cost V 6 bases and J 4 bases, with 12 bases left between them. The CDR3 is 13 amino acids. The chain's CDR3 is CASRESSSYGYTF. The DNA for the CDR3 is TGTGCCAGCAGGGAGAGTTCGTCCTATGGCTACACCTTC.

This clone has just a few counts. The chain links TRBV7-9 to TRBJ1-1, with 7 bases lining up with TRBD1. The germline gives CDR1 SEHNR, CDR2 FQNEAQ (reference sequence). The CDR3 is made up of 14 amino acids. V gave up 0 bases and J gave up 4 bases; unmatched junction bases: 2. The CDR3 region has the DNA TGTGCCAGCAGCTTAGCGGGGACAGTCACTGAAGCTTTCTTT. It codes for CASSLAGTVTEAFF.

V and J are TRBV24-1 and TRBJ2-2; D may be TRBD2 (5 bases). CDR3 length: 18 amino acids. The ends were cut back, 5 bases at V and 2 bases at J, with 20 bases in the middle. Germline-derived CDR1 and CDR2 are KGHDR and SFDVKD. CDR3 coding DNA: TGTGCCACCAGTGCCGTTACACGAGGGAGCGGAAACACCGGGGAGCTGTTTTTT. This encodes CATSAVTRGSGNTGELFF.

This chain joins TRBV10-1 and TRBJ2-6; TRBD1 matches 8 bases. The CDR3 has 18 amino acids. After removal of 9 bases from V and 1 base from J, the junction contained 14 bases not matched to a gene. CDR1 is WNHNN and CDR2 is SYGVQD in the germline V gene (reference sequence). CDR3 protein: CARRGPTGVFSGANVLTF. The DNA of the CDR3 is TGCGCCAGAAGGGGGCCGACAGGGGTCTTTTCTGGGGCCAACGTCCTGACTTTC.

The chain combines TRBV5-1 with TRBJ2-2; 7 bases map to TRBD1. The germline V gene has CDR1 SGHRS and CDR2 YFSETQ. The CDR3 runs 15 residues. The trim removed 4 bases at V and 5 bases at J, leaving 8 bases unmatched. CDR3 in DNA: TGCGCCAGCAGCCTAGGGGGCGTATTTACCGGGGAGCTGTTTTTT. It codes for CASSLGGVFTGELFF. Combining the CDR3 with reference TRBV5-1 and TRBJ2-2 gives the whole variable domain KAGVTQTPRYLIKTRGQQVTLSCSPISGHRSVSWYQQTPGQGLQFLFEYFSETQRNKGNFPGRFSGRQFSNSRSEMNVSTLELGDSALYLCASSLGGVFTGELFFGEGSRLTVL.